The 21 T cell receptor beta chains below all came from one sample that was sequenced in a study of CXCR3-negative and CXCR3-positive naive CD8 T cells. Study-wide results and caveats: Compared with CXCR3-negative naive cells, CXCR3-positive naive cells showed more hydrophobic TRB CDR3s.

Through 5' RACE with UMI labels, the TRB cDNA libraries were prepared. TCRdb re-called the 5' RACE reads and shows each CDR3 protein once, DNA omitted. This table holds over 100,000 distinct CDR3 sequences. Their specific antigens are unknown. Sequencing input: naive CXCR3+ CD8+ T cells from blood. Subset given: CD45RO-CCR7+CD27+CD95- naive CD8+ T cells expressing CXCR3 (TNR3+). The receptors were gathered from a human donor in good health. Some clones in this sample may be carry-over from other donors' samples.

The gene calls are TRBV7-9 and TRBJ2-7; no DNA is available, so the TRBD1 call from TCRdb remains unchecked. Germline-derived CDR1 and CDR2 are SEHNR and FQNEAQ (reference sequence). The CDR3 runs to 15 residues. CDR3 amino acids: CASSLTGTGGDEQYF.

This chain links TRBV7-6 with TRBJ2-5; TCRdb's D call of TRBD1 is untestable without DNA. The CDR3 loop spans 16 amino acids. In germline, CDR1 is SGHVS, CDR2 FNYEAQ. The CDR3 spells CASSLGGGGRQETQYF.

The chain recombines TRBV15 with TRBJ1-1; checking the TCRdb D call of TRBD1 is not possible without DNA. Per germline, CDR1 LNHNV and CDR2 YYDKDF (reference sequence). The length of the CDR3 is 13 residues. The CDR3 is CATSVDTNTEVFF.

This sequence joins TRBV5-1 and TRBJ1-5; TCRdb picks TRBD1, but there is no DNA to check that call. Germline lookup yields CDR1 SGHRS and CDR2 YFSETQ. The CDR3 has 15 amino acids. This CDR3 is CASSLGTGGNQPQHF. Supplemented by reference TRBV5-1 and TRBJ1-5, the full variable domain reads KAGVTQTPRYLIKTRGQQVTLSCSPISGHRSVSWYQQTPGQGLQFLFEYFSETQRNKGNFPGRFSGRQFSNSRSEMNVSTLELGDSALYLCASSLGTGGNQPQHFGDGTRLSIL.

This chain links TRBV3-1 with TRBJ2-2; TCRdb selects TRBD2, and the lack of DNA leaves this call unchecked. The CDR3 has 17 residues. Germline-derived CDR1 and CDR2 are LGHDT and YNNKEL (reference sequence). The CDR3 spells CASSPAGLAGDTGELFF.

The chain uses TRBV28 and TRBJ2-7; there is no DNA to check the TCRdb D call of TRBD1. CDR1 and CDR2 (germline): MDHEN, SYDVKM. This CDR3 contains 14 residues. This chain's CDR3 is CASSSTGSSYEQYF.

The gene calls are TRBV28 and TRBJ2-7; TCRdb proposes TRBD2, but this gene call is untestable without DNA. The CDR3 is 14 amino acids. The germline gives CDR1 MDHEN, CDR2 SYDVKM. The CDR3 sequence: CASGGLAGSYEQYF.

The rearrangement joins TRBV12-3 or TRBV12-4 to TRBJ2-3; with no DNA, the TCRdb D assignment of TRBD1 cannot be verified. The length of the CDR3 is 15 residues. This chain's CDR3 is CASSLTGGAIDTQYF.

This chain uses TRBV19 with TRBJ1-5; the TCRdb call, TRBD1, lacks DNA for checking. The CDR3 contains 14 residues. Germline V gene data show CDR1 as LNHDA and CDR2 as SQIVND (reference sequence). CDR3 sequence reads: CASSIWGSNQPQHF.

The rearrangement links TRBV19 to TRBJ1-1; checking the TCRdb D call of TRBD1 is not possible without DNA. Germline lookup yields CDR1 LNHDA and CDR2 SQIVND (reference sequence). This CDR3 is 13 amino acids long. The CDR3 protein is CASSSGENTEAFF.

The CDR3 reads CSVEVPGTIASYEQYF. V is TRBV29-1 and J is TRBJ2-7; without DNA, the TCRdb call of TRBD2 cannot be checked. The germline gives CDR1 SQVTM, CDR2 ANQGSEA. The length of the CDR3 is 16 residues.

V is TRBV28 and J is TRBJ2-7; TCRdb's assignment of TRBD1 cannot be checked, as there is no DNA. The CDR3 spans 16 residues. Germline V gene data show CDR1 as MDHEN and CDR2 as SYDVKM. CDR3 sequence reads: CASSIPPRTARWEQYF.

This rearrangement joins TRBV7-6 to TRBJ2-1; TCRdb designates TRBD2, a call that cannot be tested without DNA. The CDR3 is made up of 13 amino acids. The germline gives CDR1 SGHVS, CDR2 FNYEAQ. The CDR3 here is CASSLGLADEQFF. Filled out from reference TRBV7-6 and TRBJ2-1, the complete variable domain reads GAGVSQSPRYKVTKRGQDVALRCDPISGHVSLYWYRQALGQGPEFLTYFNYEAQQDKSGLPNDRFSAERPEGSISTLTIQRTEQRDSAMYRCASSLGLADEQFFGPGTRLTVL.

The CDR3 sequence is CASSAAGTRETQYF. J is TRBJ2-5 and V is TRBV5-1; TCRdb's D gene call, TRBD2, goes unchecked for lack of DNA. Germline values: CDR1 SGHRS, CDR2 YFSETQ. CDR3 size: 14 residues.

The rearrangement joins TRBV6-2 or TRBV6-3 to TRBJ2-1; checking the TCRdb D call of TRBD2 is not possible without DNA. The germline V gene encodes CDR1 MNHEY and CDR2 SVGEGT. The CDR3 contains 11 residues. The CDR3 is CASTDYGEQFF.

The V call is TRBV9, the J call TRBJ2-7; TCRdb proposes TRBD2, but this gene call is untestable without DNA. Germline V gene data show CDR1 as SGDLS and CDR2 as YYNGEE. The CDR3 totals 15 residues. The CDR3 loop is CASSVTGLAGEEQYF.

The chain links TRBV6-2 or TRBV6-3 to TRBJ2-1; TCRdb lists TRBD2, though no DNA is available to test this call. Germline CDR1 reads MNHEY; CDR2 reads SVGEGT. This CDR3 region has 15 residues. The CDR3 reads CASSLGTPTSNEQFF.

This chain joins TRBV12-3 or TRBV12-4 and TRBJ2-2; lacking DNA, the TRBD1 call made by TCRdb goes unchecked. There are 15 residues in the CDR3. CDR3 sequence: CASSPGGGNTGELFF.

This chain links TRBV19 with TRBJ2-1; TCRdb's D gene call, TRBD1, goes unchecked for lack of DNA. The CDR3 runs 15 residues. From germline, CDR1 is LNHDA and CDR2 SQIVND (reference sequence). The CDR3 loop reads CASSIFSRGSNEQFF.

This chain connects TRBV20-1 to TRBJ2-7; the TCRdb D gene call, TRBD2, has no DNA to confirm it. CDR1 is DFQATT and CDR2 is SNEGSKA in the germline V gene (reference sequence). The CDR3 totals 13 residues. CDR3 residues: CSAVGSRSYEQYF.

This chain uses TRBV11-2 with TRBJ2-2; TCRdb's D call, TRBD1, is unchecked because there is no DNA. This CDR3 is 15 amino acids long. CDR1 SGHAT and CDR2 FQNNGV come from the germline V gene. This CDR3 is CASSLAGGDTGELFF. The entire variable domain, with the rest obtained from reference TRBV11-2 and TRBJ2-2, is as follows: EAGVAQSPRYKIIEKRQSVAFWCNPISGHATLYWYQQILGQGPKLLIQFQNNGVVDDSQLPKDRFSAERLKGVDSTLKIQPAKLEDSAVYLCASSLAGGDTGELFFGEGSRLTVL.